Following are 4 T cell receptor beta chains from one sample sequenced in a study of Ad26.COV2.S vaccination and SARS-CoV-2 variants. Profiled with immunoSEQ multiplex PCR; TCRdb holds only in-frame clones, not every one. The data contain about 350,000 clones, 92% of them singletons. The sample was peripheral blood, taken after recovery from COVID-19. These receptors all come from a human donor who had recovered from COVID-19.

The chain has TRBV19 and TRBJ2-5; 11 positions agree with TRBD2. Germline V gene lookup returns CDR1 LNHDA and CDR2 SQIVND (reference sequence). CDR3 length equals 15 residues. Trimming cost V 2 bases and J 4 bases; bases outside gene matches: 3. CDR3 sequence reads: CASSILAGGRETQYF. CDR3 bases: TGTGCCAGTAGTATACTAGCGGGGGGCCGAGAGACCCAGTACTTC. The whole variable domain, remainder taken from reference TRBV19 and TRBJ2-5, is DGGITQSPKYLFRKEGQNVTLSCEQNLNHDAMYWYRQDPGQGLRLIYYSQIVNDFQKGDIAEGYSVSREKKESFPLTVTSAQKNPTAFYLCASSILAGGRETQYFGPGTRLLVL.

J is TRBJ2-7 and V is TRBV2; possibly TRBD1 for D (5 bases). V shed 7 bases and J shed 7 bases, with 17 bases lying between them. The germline V gene encodes CDR1 SNHLY and CDR2 FYNNEI. The CDR3 extends over 13 amino acids. The CDR3, as DNA: TGTGCCAGCAAAGCAGGGCCTTCGGCTGAGCAGTACTTC. Protein: CASKAGPSAEQYF.

This clone occurred once. Other DNA sequences in the sample encode the same CDR3. This chain uses TRBV18 with TRBJ2-5; unclear D gene. The V gene lost 6 bases and the J gene lost 0 bases, with 5 bases spanning the gap. Germline-derived CDR1 and CDR2 are KGHSH and LQKENI. CDR3 length: 12 residues. CDR3 sequence reads: CASSPNQETQYF. CDR3 nucleotide sequence: TGTGCCAGCTCCCCAAACCAAGAGACCCAGTACTTC.

The V call is TRBV6-5, the J call TRBJ1-1; 9 positions agree with TRBD1. CDR3 length: 15 residues. Germline-derived CDR1 and CDR2 are MNHEY and SVGAGI. Trimming at V came to 6 bases and at J to 5 bases, leaving 10 bases not matched to a gene. The CDR3 DNA is TGTGCCAGCAGCCGAACGGGGACAGGGCTGACTGAAGCTTTCTTT. It specifies CASSRTGTGLTEAFF.